This T cell receptor (beta chain) was found in a study of tumor-infiltrating lymphocytes in primary liver carcinoma. In germline, CDR1 is SQVTM, CDR2 ANQGSEA. V was pared by 5 bases and J by 5 bases, with 16 bases of the junction left unmatched. The CDR3 consists of 17 residues. Taking about 17-31 mg of unsorted bulk tissue, the authors co-extracted RNA and DNA. TCR beta cDNA came from approximately 490 ng total RNA, primed with a constant-region primer. Slightly modified ARM-PCR with three nested multiplex PCR rounds yielded TCR beta libraries. TRBV1-TRBV30 forward primers paired with a C-beta reverse primer were used in the first two PCR rounds, which ran around 10 cycles each. One entry per CDR3 protein results from TCRdb running MiXCR on the multiplex PCR reads. This table has about 78,000 distinct CDR3 sequences, roughly 69% appearing once.

The gene calls are TRBV29-1 and TRBJ2-2; 8 bases are a match to TRBD2. The sequenced sample was liver tumor tissue from sampling region 4. Subset defined: tumor region T4, right-lateral pole. This TCR came from a man aged 35 to 55 with primary liver carcinoma and hepatitis B virus infection. CDR3 nucleotide sequence: TGCAGCGTTCTATCGGGGGGGCCCGCTGCGTATACCGGGGAGCTGTTTTTT. It translates to CSVLSGGPAAYTGELFF.